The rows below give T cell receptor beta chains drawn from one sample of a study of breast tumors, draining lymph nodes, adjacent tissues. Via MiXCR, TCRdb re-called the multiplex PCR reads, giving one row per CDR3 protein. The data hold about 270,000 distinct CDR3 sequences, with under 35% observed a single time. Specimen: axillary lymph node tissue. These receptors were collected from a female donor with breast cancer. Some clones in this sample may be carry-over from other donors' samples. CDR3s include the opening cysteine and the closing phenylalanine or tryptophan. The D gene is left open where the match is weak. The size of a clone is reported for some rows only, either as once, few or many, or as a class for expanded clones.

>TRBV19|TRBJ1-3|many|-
TGTGCCAGTAGTATATCAGCCAGAGGCTCTGGAAACACCATATATTTT
CASSISARGSGNTIYF
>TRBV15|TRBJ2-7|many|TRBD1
TGTGCCACCAGCAGACTGGACAGGTCCTACGAGCAGTACTTC
CATSRLDRSYEQYF
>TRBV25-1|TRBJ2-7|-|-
TGTGCCAGCAGTTATAGGGACTACGAGCAGTACTTC
CASSYRDYEQYF
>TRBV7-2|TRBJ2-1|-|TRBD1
TGTGCCAGCAGCGCCTCGGGACAGGGCACCTACAATGAGCAGTTCTTC
CASSASGQGTYNEQFF
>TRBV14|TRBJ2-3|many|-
TGTGCCAGCAGCCTTGGGCCCAGGGCAGCAGATACGCAGTATTTT
CASSLGPRAADTQYF
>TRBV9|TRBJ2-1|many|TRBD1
TGTGCCAGCAGCGGGACCATAAACAGGGGCCTTAACAATGAGCAGTTCTTC
CASSGTINRGLNNEQFF
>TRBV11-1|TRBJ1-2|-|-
TGTGCCAGCAGCTTAGTACAGGGAGCTAACTATGGCTACACCTTC
CASSLVQGANYGYTF
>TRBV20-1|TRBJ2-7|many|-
TGCAGTGCAGGGGAGGAGGTCGAGCAGTACTTC
CSAGEEVEQYF
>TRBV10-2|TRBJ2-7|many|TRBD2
TGCGCCAGCGACCGGGGGGAATACGAGCAGTACTTC
CASDRGEYEQYF
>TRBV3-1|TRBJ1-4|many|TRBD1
TGTGCCAGCAGCCGGACAGGGGGTGAAAAACTGTTTTTT
CASSRTGGEKLFF
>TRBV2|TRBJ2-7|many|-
TGTGCCAGCGGGGGACGGGGACGCGGCACCTACGAGCAGTACTTC
CASGGRGRGTYEQYF
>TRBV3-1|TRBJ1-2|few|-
TGTGCCAGCATGGGTTCAAGGTCGTATGGCTACACCTTC
CASMGSRSYGYTF
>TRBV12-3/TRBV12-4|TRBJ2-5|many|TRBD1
TGTGCCAGCAGTACAGCAGGGGGCGGGGAGACCCAGTACTTC
CASSTAGGGETQYF
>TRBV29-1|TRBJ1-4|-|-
TGCAGCGTTGAATCCAGGGGAGAAAAACTGTTTTTT
CSVESRGEKLFF
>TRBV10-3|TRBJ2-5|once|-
TGTGCCATCAGTGAGGCCCCCTGGGAGACCCAGTACTTC
CAISEAPWETQYF
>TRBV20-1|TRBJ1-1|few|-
TGCAGTGCTAGCGGCGTCGGGGGTTTGATGAACACTGAAGCTTTCTTT
CSASGVGGLMNTEAFF
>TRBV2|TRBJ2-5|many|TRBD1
TGTGCCAGCAGTGCGGACAGGGGAAGAGAGACCCGGTACTTC
CASSADRGRETRYF
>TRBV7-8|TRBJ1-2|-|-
TGTGCCAGCAGCTTAGCGCGAGAGGGTCTCTATGGCTACACCTTC
CASSLAREGLYGYTF
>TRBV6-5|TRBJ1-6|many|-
TGTGCCAGCAGACAAGGCCGGGGCTTGACACCCCTCCACTTT
CASRQGRGLTPLHF
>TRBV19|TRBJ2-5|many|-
TGTGCCAGTAGCCCATCGTTACTTGGGGGGCAAGAGACCCAGTACTTC
CASSPSLLGGQETQYF
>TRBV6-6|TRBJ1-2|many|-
TGTGCCAGCAGGGGAGACGTCAGTGGCTACACCTTC
CASRGDVSGYTF
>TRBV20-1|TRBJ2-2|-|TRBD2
TGCAGTGCTAGAGAGGCTAGCGGGACCCTCGGGGAGCTGTTTTTT
CSAREASGTLGELFF
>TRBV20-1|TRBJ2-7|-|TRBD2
TGCAGTGCTAGACCGGGACTAGCGGTTACCTCCTACGAGCGGTACTTC
CSARPGLAVTSYERYF
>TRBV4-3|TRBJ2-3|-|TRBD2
TGCGCCAGCAGCCAAGTCCGATCCGGGACTAGCGGGAGGGGAAAAGATACGCAGTATTTT
CASSQVRSGTSGRGKDTQYF
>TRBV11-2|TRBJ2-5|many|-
TGTGCCAGCAGCCTCTGGAGAGAGACCCAGTACTTC
CASSLWRETQYF
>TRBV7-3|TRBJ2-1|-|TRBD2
TGTGCCAGCTCACGCTCCGTTAGCGGGGGCTCGAGCTCCTACAATGAGCAGTTCTTC
CASSRSVSGGSSSYNEQFF
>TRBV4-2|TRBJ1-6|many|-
TGTGCCAGCAGCCCCTTGGACAGCTCCTATAATTCACCCCTCCACTTT
CASSPLDSSYNSPLHF
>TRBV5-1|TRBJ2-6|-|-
TGCGCCGGCAGCTTGGCAGGCGTCTCTGGGGCCAACGCCCTGACTTTC
CAGSLAGVSGANALTF
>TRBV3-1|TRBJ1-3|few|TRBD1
TGTGCCAGCAGCCAATTTGGGACAGGCGGAAACACCATATATTTT
CASSQFGTGGNTIYF
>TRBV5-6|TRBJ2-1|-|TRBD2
TGTGCCAGCACCTGGGGGAGGGCGGGTAGCTCCTACAATGAGCAGTTCTTC
CASTWGRAGSSYNEQFF
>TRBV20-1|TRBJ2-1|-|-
TGCAGTGCTAGGGGTGGGGCCAGCAGGAGTTTATATAATGAGCAGTTCTTC
CSARGGASRSLYNEQFF
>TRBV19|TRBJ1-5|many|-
TGTGCCAGTAGTATAGGGGGAGGGAGAGGTCAGCCCCAGCATTTT
CASSIGGGRGQPQHF
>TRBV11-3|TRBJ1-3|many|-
TGTGCCAGCAGCTTAGAAGCGACTGGAGGAAACACCATATATTTT
CASSLEATGGNTIYF
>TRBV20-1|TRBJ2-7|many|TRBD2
TGCAGTGCCCAGATCGGACTAGCGGGATCCGAGCAGTACTTC
CSAQIGLAGSEQYF
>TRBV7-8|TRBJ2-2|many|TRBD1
TGTGCCAGCAGCTTAGGGGGGCGGTCCACAGGGGGCCGGTACACCGGGGAGCTGTTTTTT
CASSLGGRSTGGRYTGELFF
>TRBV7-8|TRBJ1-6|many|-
TGTGCCAGCAGTTTCAAGAGGGTTGTACAGAATTCACCCCTCCACTTT
CASSFKRVVQNSPLHF
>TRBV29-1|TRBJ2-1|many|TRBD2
TGCAGCGTTGAAAGGGGACTAGCGGGAGGTAGTGAGCAGTTCTTC
CSVERGLAGGSEQFF
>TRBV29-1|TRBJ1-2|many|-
TGCAGCGTTGATGGGGGGGACTCAACTAACTATGGCTACACCTTC
CSVDGGDSTNYGYTF
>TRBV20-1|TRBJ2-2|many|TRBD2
TGCAGTGCTGACCTTATAGCGGGAGGAAGGGCCCGGTCCGGGGAGCTGTTTTTT
CSADLIAGGRARSGELFF
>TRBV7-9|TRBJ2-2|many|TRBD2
TGTGCCAGCAGCCGAGGGACTAGCTCCCCCGGGGAGCTGTTTTTT
CASSRGTSSPGELFF
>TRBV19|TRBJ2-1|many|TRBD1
TGTGCCAGTAGCCGGGACAGGGACTGGGTGAATGAGCAGTTCTTC
CASSRDRDWVNEQFF
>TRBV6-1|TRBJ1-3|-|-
TGTGCCAGCAGTGAAGCTTGTTTT
CASSEACF
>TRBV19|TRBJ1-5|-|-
TGTGCCAACAGTCCGGCGCTCATTAGGCCCCAGCATTTT
CANSPALIRPQHF
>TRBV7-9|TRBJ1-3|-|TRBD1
TGTGCCAGCAGCCTATGGGACAGGGGGCCAGGAAACACCATATATTTT
CASSLWDRGPGNTIYF
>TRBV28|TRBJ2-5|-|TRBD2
TGTGCCAGCAGTGACGGCGGGGGGTCAGAGACCCAGTACTTC
CASSDGGGSETQYF
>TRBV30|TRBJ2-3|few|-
TGTGCCTGGACCTTCGGGGGGCGGGGGCAGTATTTT
CAWTFGGRGQYF
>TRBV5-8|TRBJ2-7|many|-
TGTGCCAGCAGCCGTAAACCGGACTACGAGCAGTACTTC
CASSRKPDYEQYF
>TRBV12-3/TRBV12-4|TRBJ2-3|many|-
TGTGCCAGCAGTTCCCGACAGACAGATACGCAGTATTTT
CASSSRQTDTQYF
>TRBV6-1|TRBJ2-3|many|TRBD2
TGTGCCAGCAGTGAAGGGATAGGGACTAGTCAGTATTTT
CASSEGIGTSQYF
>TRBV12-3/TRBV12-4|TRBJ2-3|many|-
TGTGCCAGCAGCCGAAAGCCGGGAACAGATACGCAGTATTTT
CASSRKPGTDTQYF
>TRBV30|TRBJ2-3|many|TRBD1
TGTGCCTGGAGGGACGGACAGGGATTGGGGACTTTC
CAWRDGQGLGTF